This TCR beta chain emerged from a study of OX40 agonist ivuxolimab in advanced cancers. Study context: Earlier anti-PD-1, anti-PD-L1 or anti-CTLA-4 therapy was permitted; about 44% had received some. Study-level findings and limits: Blood T cells, both CD4+ and CD8+, expanded clonally by week 6 at 0.1 to 3.0 mg/kg.

Regarding this clone: Its antigen is still unknown.

The method was immunoSEQ multiplex PCR; TCRdb's version includes in-frame clones alone and lacks a portion of them. The sample includes under 90,000 clones, 65% to 90% seen only once; the top ten take approximately 1.5%. Germline assignment: CDR1 LGHNA and CDR2 YNFKEQ. CDR3 length: 16 residues. Between the trimmed V and J ends, which lost 0 bases and 0 bases, there was a span of 11 bases. This sequence joins TRBV4-2 and TRBJ1-1, with D perhaps matching TRBD1 (5 bases). This TCR came from an adult with an advanced solid tumor such as melanoma, head and neck, liver or kidney cancer. Sequencing used CD4+ or CD8+ T cells sorted from blood, obtained in a trial of the OX40 agonist ivuxolimab. CDR3 residues: CASSQDLGGVNTEAFF. The CDR3 DNA reads as TGTGCCAGCAGCCAAGATCTCGGGGGGGTGAACACTGAAGCTTTCTTT.